Following are 9 T cell receptor beta chains from one sample sequenced in a study of beta chain features in type 1 diabetes. Study results and caveats: There was a moderate but significant shortening of TCRB CDR3s in all four CD4+ subsets of Type 1 diabetes patients.

Antigen specificity for these receptors is unknown. Sequenced material consisted of expressed TCRB transcripts (all of the isolated RNA was reverse transcribed). Assay: immunoSEQ multiplex PCR; the TCRdb copy retains only in-frame clones and omits some. The sample lists 600,000 to 700,000 clones, over 10% seen once, with approximately 0.022% in the top ten. The specimen sequenced was naive CD4+ T cells from blood. Receptor source: a man between 18 and 35 years old with type 1 diabetes.

In regard to this clone: The sample has other DNA sequences that encode this CDR3 too. The chain carries TRBV9 and TRBJ1-6; D unresolved. V dropped 0 bases and J dropped 0 bases, with 7 bases sitting between them. CDR3 length: 16 residues. The germline CDR1 and CDR2 sequences are SGDLS and YYNGEE. The DNA for the CDR3 is TGTGCCAGCAGCGTAGGTGGGAGCTCCTATAATTCACCCCTCCACTTT. This gives the protein CASSVGGSSYNSPLHF. The variable domain in full, with the rest retrieved from reference TRBV9 and TRBJ1-6, is DSGVTQTPKHLITATGQRVTLRCSPRSGDLSVYWYQQSLDQGLQFLIQYYNGEERAKGNILERFSAQQFPDLHSELNLSSLELGDSALYFCASSVGGSSYNSPLHFGNGTRLTVT.

As concerns this clone: With a much larger clone just one base away, this may be a read error. This CDR3 is also generated by other DNA sequences in the sample. The chain has TRBV7-2 and TRBJ2-3, with unresolved D. The CDR3 consists of 11 residues. V lost 5 bases and J 3 bases, leaving 3 bases between the germline ends. Germline V gene lookup returns CDR1 SGHTA and CDR2 FQGNSA. The CDR3 bases are TGTGCCAGCAGCCTAACAGATACGCAGTATTTT. Residues: CASSLTDTQYF.

V gene TRBV15 combines with J gene TRBJ2-7; D gene ambiguous. CDR3 length equals 14 residues. CDR1 LNHNV and CDR2 YYDKDF come from the germline V gene (reference sequence). Trimming left V 1 base short and J 7 bases short, with 14 bases between. CDR3 in amino acids: CATSRGWESGEQYF. In nucleotides, the CDR3 is TGTGCCACCAGCAGAGGTTGGGAATCAGGAGAGCAGTACTTC.

The chain combines TRBV18 with TRBJ2-3, with D possibly TRBD1 on 6 matching bases. The CDR3 has 16 amino acids. The V gene's germline CDR1 is KGHSH and CDR2 LQKENI. V shed 3 bases and J shed 1 base, with 14 bases lying between them. The CDR3 nucleotides are TGTGCCAGCTCACCTTATAGGGCAGGGGGCACAGATACGCAGTATTTT. Protein sequence: CASSPYRAGGTDTQYF.

The rearrangement joins TRBV6-5 to TRBJ2-3; 9 nucleotides agree with TRBD2. CDR3 size: 15 residues. V shed 5 bases, J shed 1 base, and the junction held 4 bases outside the gene matches. The germline CDR1 and CDR2 sequences are MNHEY and SVGAGI. The CDR3 DNA follows: TGTGCCAGCAGTCCGTGGACTAGCGGCACAGATACGCAGTATTTT. Protein sequence: CASSPWTSGTDTQYF.

The gene calls are TRBV28 and TRBJ1-2; D unclear. The CDR3 contains 12 residues. Deletions cut 8 bases from V and 6 bases from J, with 13 bases between. CDR1 MDHEN and CDR2 SYDVKM come from the germline V gene. Here the CDR3 DNA reads TGTGCCAGCTTCTGGGGAGCAAATGGCTACACCTTC. It encodes CASFWGANGYTF.

This clone was seen more than once but under ten times. The genes are TRBV30 and TRBJ1-5; no clear D gene. The length of the CDR3 is 15 residues. Trimming took off 2 bases at V and 2 bases at J, with 13 bases between the two ends. Germline V lookup: CDR1 GTSNPN, CDR2 SVGIG (reference sequence). The DNA for the CDR3 is TGTGCCTGGAGTCCCCCCAATCGGCGCAATCAGCCCCAGCATTTT. It is translated as CAWSPPNRRNQPQHF. Using reference TRBV30 and TRBJ1-5 for the parts outside the CDR3, the full variable domain is SQTIHQWPATLVQPVGSPLSLECTVEGTSNPNLYWYRQAAGRGLQLLFYSVGIGQISSEVPQNLSASRPQDRQFILSSKKLLLSDSGFYLCAWSPPNRRNQPQHFGDGTRLSIL.

This clone appeared a few times. V and J are TRBV4-1 and TRBJ1-3; D gene ambiguous. V shed 5 bases and J shed 0 bases, with 8 bases lying between them. CDR3 length equals 14 residues. In germline, CDR1 is MGHRA, CDR2 YSYEKL. CDR3: CASSTIGSGNTIYF. The CDR3 DNA is TGCGCCAGCAGCACCATAGGCTCTGGAAACACCATATATTTT.

This clone came up a few times. The rearrangement joins TRBV11-1 to TRBJ2-1; D is perhaps TRBD2 (5 bases). The CDR3 consists of 13 residues. The V and J ends lost 6 bases and 3 bases respectively, with 9 bases between them. Looked up from germline, CDR1 is SGHAT and CDR2 is FQDESV (reference sequence). The CDR3 coding sequence is TGTGCCAGCAGTCTAGCTATCTACAATGAGCAGTTCTTC. It is translated as CASSLAIYNEQFF.